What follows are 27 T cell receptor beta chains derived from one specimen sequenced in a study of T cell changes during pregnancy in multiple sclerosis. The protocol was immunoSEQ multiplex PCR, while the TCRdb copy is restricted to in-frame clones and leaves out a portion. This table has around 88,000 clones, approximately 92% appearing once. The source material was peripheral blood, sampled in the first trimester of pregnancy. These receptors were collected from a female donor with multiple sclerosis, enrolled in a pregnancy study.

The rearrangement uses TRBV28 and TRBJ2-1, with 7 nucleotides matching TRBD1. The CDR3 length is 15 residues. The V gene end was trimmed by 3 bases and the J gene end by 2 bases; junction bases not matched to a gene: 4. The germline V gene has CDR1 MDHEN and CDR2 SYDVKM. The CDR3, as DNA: TGTGCCAGCAGTTTCCGGGACAGCCCCTACAATGAGCAGTTCTTC. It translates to CASSFRDSPYNEQFF.

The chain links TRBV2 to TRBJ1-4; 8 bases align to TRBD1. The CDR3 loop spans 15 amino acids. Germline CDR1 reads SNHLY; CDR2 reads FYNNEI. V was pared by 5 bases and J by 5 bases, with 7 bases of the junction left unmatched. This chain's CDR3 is CASSRDRGVNEKLFF. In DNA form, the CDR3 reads TGTGCCAGCAGTCGAGACAGGGGCGTGAATGAAAAACTGTTTTTT.

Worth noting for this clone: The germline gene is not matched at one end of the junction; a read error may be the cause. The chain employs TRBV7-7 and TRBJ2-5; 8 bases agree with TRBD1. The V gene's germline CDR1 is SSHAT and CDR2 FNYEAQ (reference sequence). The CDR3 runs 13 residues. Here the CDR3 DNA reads TGTGCTAGCAGCTTGACAGGGGCAGAGACCCAGTACTTC. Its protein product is CASSLTGAETQYF.

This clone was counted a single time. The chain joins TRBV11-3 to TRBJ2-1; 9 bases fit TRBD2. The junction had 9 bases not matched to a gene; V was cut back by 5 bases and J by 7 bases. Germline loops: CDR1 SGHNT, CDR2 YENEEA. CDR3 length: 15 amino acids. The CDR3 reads CASSKGLAGVNEQFF. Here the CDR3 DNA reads TGTGCCAGCAGCAAGGGTTTAGCGGGAGTGAATGAGCAGTTCTTC.

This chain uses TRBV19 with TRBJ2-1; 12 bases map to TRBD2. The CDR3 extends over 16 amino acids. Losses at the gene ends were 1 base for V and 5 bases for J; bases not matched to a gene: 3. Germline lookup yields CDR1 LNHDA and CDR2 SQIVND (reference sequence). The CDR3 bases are TGTGCCAGTAGTATAGGGCTAGCGGGAGGGAACAATGAGCAGTTCTTC. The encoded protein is CASSIGLAGGNNEQFF.

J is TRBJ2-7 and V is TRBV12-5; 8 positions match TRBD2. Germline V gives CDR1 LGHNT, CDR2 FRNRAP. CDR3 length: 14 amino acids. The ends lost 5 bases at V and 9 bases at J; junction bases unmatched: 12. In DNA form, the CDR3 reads TGTGCTAGTGGTCCCCCAGGGCGGGAGGTGGTGCAGTACTTC. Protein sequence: CASGPPGREVVQYF.

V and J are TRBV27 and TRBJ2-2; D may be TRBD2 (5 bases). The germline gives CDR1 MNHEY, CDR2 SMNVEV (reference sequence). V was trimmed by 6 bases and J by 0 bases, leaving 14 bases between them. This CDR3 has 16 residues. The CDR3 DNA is TGTGCCAGCAGACCAACTAGTCGAGCGAACACCGGGGAGCTGTTTTTT. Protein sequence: CASRPTSRANTGELFF.

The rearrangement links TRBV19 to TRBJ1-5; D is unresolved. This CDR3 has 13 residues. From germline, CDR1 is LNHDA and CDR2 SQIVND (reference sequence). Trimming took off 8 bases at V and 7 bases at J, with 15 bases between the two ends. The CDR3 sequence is CASLGWVGQPQHF. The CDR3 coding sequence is TGTGCCAGTCTGGGCTGGGTCGGACAGCCCCAGCATTTT. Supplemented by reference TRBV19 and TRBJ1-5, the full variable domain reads DGGITQSPKYLFRKEGQNVTLSCEQNLNHDAMYWYRQDPGQGLRLIYYSQIVNDFQKGDIAEGYSVSREKKESFPLTVTSAQKNPTAFYLCASLGWVGQPQHFGDGTRLSIL.

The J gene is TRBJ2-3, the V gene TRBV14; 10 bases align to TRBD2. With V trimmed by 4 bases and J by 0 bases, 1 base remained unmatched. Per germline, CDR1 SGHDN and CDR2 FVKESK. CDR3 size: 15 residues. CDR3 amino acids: CASSLLAGSTDTQYF. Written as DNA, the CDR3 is TGTGCCAGCAGCCTACTAGCGGGGAGCACAGATACGCAGTATTTT.

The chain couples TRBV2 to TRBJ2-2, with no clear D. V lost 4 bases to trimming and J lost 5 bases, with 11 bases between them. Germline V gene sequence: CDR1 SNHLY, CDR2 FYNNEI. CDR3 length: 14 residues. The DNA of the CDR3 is TGTGCCAGCAGTGTTGACTTTATTACCGGGGAGCTGTTTTTT. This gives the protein CASSVDFITGELFF.

The CDR3 here is CASSQWDFTYEQYF. The CDR3 coding sequence is TGTGCCAGCAGCCAGTGGGACTTCACCTACGAGCAGTACTTC. This chain connects TRBV11-2 to TRBJ2-7, with a weak D call TRBD2 (6 bases). CDR1 and CDR2 (germline): SGHAT, FQNNGV. The CDR3 consists of 14 residues. Trimming took 5 bases from V and 2 from J, leaving 13 bases between them.

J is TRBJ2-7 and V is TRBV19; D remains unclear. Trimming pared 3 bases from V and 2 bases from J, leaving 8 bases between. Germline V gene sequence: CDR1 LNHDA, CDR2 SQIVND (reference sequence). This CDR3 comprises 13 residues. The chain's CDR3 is CASSILTPYEQYF. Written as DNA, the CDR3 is TGTGCCAGTAGTATCCTAACCCCCTACGAGCAGTACTTC.

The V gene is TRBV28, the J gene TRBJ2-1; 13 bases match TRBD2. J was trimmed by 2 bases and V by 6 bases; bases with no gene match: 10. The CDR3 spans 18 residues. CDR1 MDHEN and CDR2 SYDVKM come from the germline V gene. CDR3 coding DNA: TGTGCCAGCAGCGATCCGGGACTAGCGGGAAAGGCCTACAATGAGCAGTTCTTC. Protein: CASSDPGLAGKAYNEQFF.

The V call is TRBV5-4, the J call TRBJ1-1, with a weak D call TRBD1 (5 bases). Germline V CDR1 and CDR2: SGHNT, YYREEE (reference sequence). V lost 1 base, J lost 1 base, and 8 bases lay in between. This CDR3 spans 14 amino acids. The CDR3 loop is CASSLLGGNTEAFF. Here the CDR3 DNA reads TGTGCCAGCAGCTTGTTGGGGGGGAACACTGAAGCTTTCTTT.

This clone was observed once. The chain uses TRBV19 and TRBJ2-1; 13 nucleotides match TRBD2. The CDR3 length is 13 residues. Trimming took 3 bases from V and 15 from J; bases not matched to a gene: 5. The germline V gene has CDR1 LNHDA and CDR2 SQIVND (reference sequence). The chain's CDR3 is CASSMWTSGSAFF. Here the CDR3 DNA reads TGTGCCAGTAGTATGTGGACTAGCGGGAGCGCGTTCTTC.

The CDR3 sequence: CASNDWTDEAFF. CDR3 DNA: TGTGCCAGTAATGACTGGACAGATGAAGCTTTCTTT. The chain is built from TRBV19 and TRBJ1-1, with TRBD1 as a possible D gene (6 bases). This CDR3 is built from 12 residues. V was pared by 7 bases and J by 7 bases, with 13 bases between. Per germline, CDR1 LNHDA and CDR2 SQIVND (reference sequence).

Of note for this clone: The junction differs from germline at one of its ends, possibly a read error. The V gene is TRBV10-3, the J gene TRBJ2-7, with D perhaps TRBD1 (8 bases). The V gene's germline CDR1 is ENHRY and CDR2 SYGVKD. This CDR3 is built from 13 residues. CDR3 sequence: CAISGTPTGEGVF. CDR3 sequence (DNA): TGTGCCATCAGTGGCACCCCGACAGGGGAGGGAGTCTTC.

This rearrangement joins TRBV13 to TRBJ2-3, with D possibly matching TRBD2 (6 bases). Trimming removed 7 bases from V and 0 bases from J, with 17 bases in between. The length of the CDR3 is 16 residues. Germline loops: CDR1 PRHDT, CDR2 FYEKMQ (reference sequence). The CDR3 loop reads CASTKDYPSSTDTQYF. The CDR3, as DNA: TGTGCCAGCACCAAGGACTATCCATCTAGCACAGATACGCAGTATTTT.

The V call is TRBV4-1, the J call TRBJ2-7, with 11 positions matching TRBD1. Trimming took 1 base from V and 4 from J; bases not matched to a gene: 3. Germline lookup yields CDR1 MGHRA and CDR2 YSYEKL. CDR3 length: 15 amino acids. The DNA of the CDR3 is TGCGCCAGCAGCCAAGGTGGGACAGGGGGATACGAGCAGTACTTC. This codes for CASSQGGTGGYEQYF.

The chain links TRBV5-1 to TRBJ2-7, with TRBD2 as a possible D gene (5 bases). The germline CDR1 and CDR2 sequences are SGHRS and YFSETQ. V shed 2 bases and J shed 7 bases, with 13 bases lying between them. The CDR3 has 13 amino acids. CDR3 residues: CASSFGGAVEQYF. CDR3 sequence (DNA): TGCGCCAGCAGCTTCGGAGGTGCTGTGGAGCAGTACTTC.

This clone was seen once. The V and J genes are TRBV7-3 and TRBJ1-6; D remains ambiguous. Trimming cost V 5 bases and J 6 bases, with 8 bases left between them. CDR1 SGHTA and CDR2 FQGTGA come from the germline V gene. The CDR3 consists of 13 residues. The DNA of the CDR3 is TGTGCCAGCAGCCCCTCGGGTAATTCACCCCTCCACTTT. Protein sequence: CASSPSGNSPLHF.

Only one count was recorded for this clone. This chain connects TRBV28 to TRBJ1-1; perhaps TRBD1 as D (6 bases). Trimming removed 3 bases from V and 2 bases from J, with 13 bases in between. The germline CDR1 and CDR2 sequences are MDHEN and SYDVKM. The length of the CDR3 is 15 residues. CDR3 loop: CASSLGGTTNTEAFF. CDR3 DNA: TGTGCCAGCAGTTTGGGGGGGACAACTAACACTGAAGCTTTCTTT.

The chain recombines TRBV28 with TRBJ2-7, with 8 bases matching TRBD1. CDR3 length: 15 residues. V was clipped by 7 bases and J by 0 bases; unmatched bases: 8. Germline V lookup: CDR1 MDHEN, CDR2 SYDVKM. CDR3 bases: TGTGCCAGCAAACCGACAGGGGTCGTCTCCTACGAGCAGTACTTC. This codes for CASKPTGVVSYEQYF.

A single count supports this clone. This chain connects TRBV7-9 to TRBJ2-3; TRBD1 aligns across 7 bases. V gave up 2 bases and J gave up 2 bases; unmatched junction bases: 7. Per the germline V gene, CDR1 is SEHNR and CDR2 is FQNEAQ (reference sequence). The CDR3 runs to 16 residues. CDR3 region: CASSLPGTVNTDTQYF. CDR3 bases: TGTGCCAGCAGCTTACCCGGGACAGTAAACACAGATACGCAGTATTTT. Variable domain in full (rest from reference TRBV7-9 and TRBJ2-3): DTGVSQNPRHKITKRGQNVTFRCDPISEHNRLYWYRQTLGQGPEFLTYFQNEAQLEKSRLLSDRFSAERPKGSFSTLEIQRTEQGDSAMYLCASSLPGTVNTDTQYFGPGTRLTVL.

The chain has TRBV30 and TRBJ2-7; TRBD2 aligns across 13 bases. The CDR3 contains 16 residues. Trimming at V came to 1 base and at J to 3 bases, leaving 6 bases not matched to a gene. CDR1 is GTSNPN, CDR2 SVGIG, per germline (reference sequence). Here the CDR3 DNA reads TGTGCCTGGAGTGCCCCGGGACTAGCGGGGTTCTACGAGCAGTACTTC. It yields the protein CAWSAPGLAGFYEQYF. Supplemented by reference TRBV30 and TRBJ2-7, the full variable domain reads SQTIHQWPATLVQPVGSPLSLECTVEGTSNPNLYWYRQAAGRGLQLLFYSVGIGQISSEVPQNLSASRPQDRQFILSSKKLLLSDSGFYLCAWSAPGLAGFYEQYFGPGTRLTVT.

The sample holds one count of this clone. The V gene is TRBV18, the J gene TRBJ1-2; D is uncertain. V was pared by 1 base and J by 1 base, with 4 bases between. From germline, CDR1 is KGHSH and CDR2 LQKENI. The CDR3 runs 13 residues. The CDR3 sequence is CASSPQSNYGYTF. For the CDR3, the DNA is TGTGCCAGCTCACCACAGAGTAACTATGGCTACACCTTC. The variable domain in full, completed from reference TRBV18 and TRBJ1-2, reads NAGVMQNPRHLVRRRGQEARLRCSPMKGHSHVYWYRQLPEEGLKFMVYLQKENIIDESGMPKERFSAEFPKEGPSILRIQQVVRGDSAAYFCASSPQSNYGYTFGSGTRLTVV.

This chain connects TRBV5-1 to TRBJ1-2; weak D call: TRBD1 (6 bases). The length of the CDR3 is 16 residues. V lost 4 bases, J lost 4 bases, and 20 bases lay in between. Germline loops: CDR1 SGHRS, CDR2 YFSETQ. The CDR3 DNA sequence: TGCGCCAGCAGCCCCGCCATTGGGGGCCCCATCTATGGCTACACCTTC. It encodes CASSPAIGGPIYGYTF.